This T cell receptor (beta chain) stems from a study of vaccination and CD4 T cells after COVID-19. About the research overall: Median time from COVID diagnosis to post-COVID sampling was 101 days (35 to 161).

Cultured CD4+ T cell DNA was sequenced using the Oncomine TCR Beta short-read assay. TCRdb re-analysed the PCR reads in MiXCR, keeping a single row per CDR3 protein. Among about 5,000 distinct CDR3 sequences listed, 45% to 70% were seen once. A word on this clonotype: What it binds is not known.

This CDR3 contains 15 residues. V lost 0 bases to trimming and J lost 8 bases; unmatched junction nucleotides: 5. Germline CDR1 SGHRS, CDR2 YFSETQ. Treatment: approximately nine-day PBMC culture with coronavirus spike peptide pools or control peptides (ViraFEST assay). Each of days 3 and 7 saw half the medium replaced by fresh IL-2 medium. The receptor comes from a human donor who had recovered from COVID-19. The J gene is TRBJ1-6, the V gene TRBV5-1; TRBD1 matches at 7 bases. Sequencing was performed on CD4+ T cells from blood, cultured in vitro. Written as DNA, the CDR3 is TGCGCCAGCAGCTTGGAGCAGGGGGTAGATTCACCCCTCCACTTT. Translation: CASSLEQGVDSPLHF.